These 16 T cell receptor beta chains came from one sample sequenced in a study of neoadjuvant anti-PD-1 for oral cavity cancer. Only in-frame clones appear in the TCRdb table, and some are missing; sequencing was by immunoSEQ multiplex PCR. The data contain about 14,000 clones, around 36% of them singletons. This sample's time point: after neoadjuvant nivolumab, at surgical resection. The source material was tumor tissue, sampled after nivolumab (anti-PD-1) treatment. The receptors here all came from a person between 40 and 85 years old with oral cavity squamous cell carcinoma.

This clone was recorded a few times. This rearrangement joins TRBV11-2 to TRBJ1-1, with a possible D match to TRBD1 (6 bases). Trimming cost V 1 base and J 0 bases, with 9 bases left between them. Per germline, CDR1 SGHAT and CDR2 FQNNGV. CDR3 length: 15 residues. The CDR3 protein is CASSLAGGLNTEAFF. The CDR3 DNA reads TGTGCCAGCAGCTTAGCGGGGGGGCTGAACACTGAAGCTTTCTTT. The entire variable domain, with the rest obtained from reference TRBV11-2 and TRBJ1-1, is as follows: EAGVAQSPRYKIIEKRQSVAFWCNPISGHATLYWYQQILGQGPKLLIQFQNNGVVDDSQLPKDRFSAERLKGVDSTLKIQPAKLEDSAVYLCASSLAGGLNTEAFFGQGTRLTVV.

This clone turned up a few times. The CDR3 region has the DNA TGTGCCAGCAGCCCCTCTCCCCGACTAGCGGGGAATGAGCAGTTCTTC. It is translated as CASSPSPRLAGNEQFF. The rearrangement joins TRBV9 to TRBJ2-1, with TRBD2 identical over 11 bases. The CDR3 sequence is 16 residues long. V trimming: 4 bases; J trimming: 7 bases; junction bases outside the gene matches: 10. Germline V gives CDR1 SGDLS, CDR2 YYNGEE.

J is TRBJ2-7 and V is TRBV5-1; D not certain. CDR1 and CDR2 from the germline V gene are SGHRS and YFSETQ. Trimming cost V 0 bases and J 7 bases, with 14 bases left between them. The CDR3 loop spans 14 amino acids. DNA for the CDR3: TGCGCCAGCAGCTTGGATGCGACTCCGCGGGAGCAGTACTTC. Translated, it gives CASSLDATPREQYF.

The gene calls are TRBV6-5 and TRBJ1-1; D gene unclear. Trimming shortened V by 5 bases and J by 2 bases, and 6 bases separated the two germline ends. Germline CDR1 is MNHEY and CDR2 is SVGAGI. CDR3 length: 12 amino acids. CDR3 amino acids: CASSAANTEAFF. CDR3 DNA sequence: TGTGCCAGCAGTGCCGCTAACACTGAAGCTTTCTTT.

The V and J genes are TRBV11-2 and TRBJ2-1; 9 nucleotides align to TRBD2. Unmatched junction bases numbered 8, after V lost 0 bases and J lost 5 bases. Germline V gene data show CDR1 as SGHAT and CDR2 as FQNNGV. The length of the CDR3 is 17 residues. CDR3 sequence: CASSLDLRGGRDNEQFF. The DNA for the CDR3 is TGTGCCAGCAGCTTAGATCTGCGGGGGGGGCGCGACAATGAGCAGTTCTTC. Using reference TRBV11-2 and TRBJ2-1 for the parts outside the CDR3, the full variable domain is EAGVAQSPRYKIIEKRQSVAFWCNPISGHATLYWYQQILGQGPKLLIQFQNNGVVDDSQLPKDRFSAERLKGVDSTLKIQPAKLEDSAVYLCASSLDLRGGRDNEQFFGPGTRLTVL.

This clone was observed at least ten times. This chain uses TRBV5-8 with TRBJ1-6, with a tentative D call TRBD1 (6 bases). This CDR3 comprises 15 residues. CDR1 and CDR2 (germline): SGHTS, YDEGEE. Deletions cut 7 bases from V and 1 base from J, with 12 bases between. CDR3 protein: CASQQGLSYNSPLHF. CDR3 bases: TGTGCCAGCCAACAGGGCCTTTCCTATAATTCACCCCTCCACTTT.

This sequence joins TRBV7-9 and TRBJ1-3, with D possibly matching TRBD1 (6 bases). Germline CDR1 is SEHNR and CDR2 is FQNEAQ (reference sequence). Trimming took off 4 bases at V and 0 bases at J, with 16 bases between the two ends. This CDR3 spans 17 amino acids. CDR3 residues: CASSSLGTRSSGNTIYF. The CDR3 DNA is TGTGCCAGCAGCTCCCTGGGGACAAGGAGCTCTGGAAACACCATATATTTT.

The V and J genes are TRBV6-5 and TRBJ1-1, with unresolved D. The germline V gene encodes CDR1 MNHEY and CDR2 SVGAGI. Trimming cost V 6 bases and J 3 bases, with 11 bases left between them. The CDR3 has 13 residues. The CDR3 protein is CASSVTDYTEAFF. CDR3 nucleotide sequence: TGTGCCAGCAGCGTCACAGATTACACTGAAGCTTTCTTT.

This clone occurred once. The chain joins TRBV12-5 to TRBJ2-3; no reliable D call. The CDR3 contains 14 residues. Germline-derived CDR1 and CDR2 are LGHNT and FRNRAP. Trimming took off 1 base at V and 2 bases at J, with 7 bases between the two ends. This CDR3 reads CASGLGQATDTQYF. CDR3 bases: TGTGCTAGTGGTTTGGGACAAGCCACAGATACGCAGTATTTT.

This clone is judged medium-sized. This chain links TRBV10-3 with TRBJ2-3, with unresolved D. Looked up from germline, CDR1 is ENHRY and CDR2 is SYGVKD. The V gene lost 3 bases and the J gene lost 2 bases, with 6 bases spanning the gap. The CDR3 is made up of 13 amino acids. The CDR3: CAISDNPTDTQYF. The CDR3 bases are TGTGCCATCAGTGACAACCCCACAGATACGCAGTATTTT.

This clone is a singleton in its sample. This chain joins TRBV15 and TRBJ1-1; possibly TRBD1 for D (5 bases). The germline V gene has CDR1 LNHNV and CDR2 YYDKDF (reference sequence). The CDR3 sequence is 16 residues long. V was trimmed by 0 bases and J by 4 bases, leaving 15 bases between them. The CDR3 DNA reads TGTGCCACCAGCAGAGATCTGGTAGTCGGGGGCACTGAAGCTTTCTTT. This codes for CATSRDLVVGGTEAFF.

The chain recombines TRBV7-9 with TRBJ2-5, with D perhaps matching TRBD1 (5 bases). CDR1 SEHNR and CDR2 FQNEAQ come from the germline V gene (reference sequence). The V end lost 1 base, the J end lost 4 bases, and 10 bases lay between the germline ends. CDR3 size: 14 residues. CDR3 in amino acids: CASSLEPGLETQYF. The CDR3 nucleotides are TGTGCCAGCAGCTTAGAACCAGGGTTAGAGACCCAGTACTTC.

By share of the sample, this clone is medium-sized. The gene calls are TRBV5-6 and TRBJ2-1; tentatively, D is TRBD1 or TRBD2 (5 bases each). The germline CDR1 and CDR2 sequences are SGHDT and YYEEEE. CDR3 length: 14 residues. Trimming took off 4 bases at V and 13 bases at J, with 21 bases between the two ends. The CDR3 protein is CASSPTGEGRSQFF. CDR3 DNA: TGTGCCAGCAGCCCAACCGGAGAGGGGCGAAGTCAGTTCTTC.

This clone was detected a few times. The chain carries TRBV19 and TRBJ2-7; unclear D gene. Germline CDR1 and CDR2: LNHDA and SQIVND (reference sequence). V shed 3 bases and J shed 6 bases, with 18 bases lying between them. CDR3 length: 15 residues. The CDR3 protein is CASSIRTAMSGEQYF. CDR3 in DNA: TGTGCCAGTAGTATCCGAACAGCAATGTCAGGCGAGCAGTACTTC.

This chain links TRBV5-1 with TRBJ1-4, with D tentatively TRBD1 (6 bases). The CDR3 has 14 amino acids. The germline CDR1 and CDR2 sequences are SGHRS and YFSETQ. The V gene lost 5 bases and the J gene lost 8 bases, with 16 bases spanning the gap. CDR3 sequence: CASSLGAPGEKLFF. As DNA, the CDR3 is TGCGCCAGCAGTCTGGGGGCGCCTGGGGAAAAACTGTTTTTT.

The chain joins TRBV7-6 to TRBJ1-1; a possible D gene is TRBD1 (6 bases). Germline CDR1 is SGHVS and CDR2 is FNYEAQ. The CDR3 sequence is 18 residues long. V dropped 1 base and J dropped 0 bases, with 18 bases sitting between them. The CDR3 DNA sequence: TGTGCCAGCAGCTTAGGCCTCCAGGGACAATGGGTGAACACTGAAGCTTTCTTT. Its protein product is CASSLGLQGQWVNTEAFF.